The sequence of this TCR beta chain was determined in a study of blood T cell repertoires in COVID-19. The wider study: Samples taken during acute and convalescent COVID-19 were collected in the United States, Italy and Spain. In each case, the material was cDNA or gDNA derived from T cells, B-cell-depleted T cells, or PBMCs.

Looked up from germline, CDR1 is MNHEY and CDR2 is SVGAGI. The V gene lost 6 bases and the J gene lost 6 bases, with 15 bases spanning the gap. This CDR3 comprises 13 residues. The method was immunoSEQ multiplex PCR; TCRdb's version includes in-frame clones alone and lacks a portion of them. The sample includes roughly 200,000 clones, 70% to 80% of them seen just once. The source is a woman between 35 and 50 years old with COVID-19, enrolled during active disease. The V and J genes are TRBV6-5 and TRBJ2-7; possible D gene TRBD1, 5 bases. Sequencing was performed on peripheral blood. CDR3 residues: CASSHDRASEQYF. In DNA form, the CDR3 reads TGTGCCAGCAGCCACGACAGAGCCAGCGAGCAGTACTTC.